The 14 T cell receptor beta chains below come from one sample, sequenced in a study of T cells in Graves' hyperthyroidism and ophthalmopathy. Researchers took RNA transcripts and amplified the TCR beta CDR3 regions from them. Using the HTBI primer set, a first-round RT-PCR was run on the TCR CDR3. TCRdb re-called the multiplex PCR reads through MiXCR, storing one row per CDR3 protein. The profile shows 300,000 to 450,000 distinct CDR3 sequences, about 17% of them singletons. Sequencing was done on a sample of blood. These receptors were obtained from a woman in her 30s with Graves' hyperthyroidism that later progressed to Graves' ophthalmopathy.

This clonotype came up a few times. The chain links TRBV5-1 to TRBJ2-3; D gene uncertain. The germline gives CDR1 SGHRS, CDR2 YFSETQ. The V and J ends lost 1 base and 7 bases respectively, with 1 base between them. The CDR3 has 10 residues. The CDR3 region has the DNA TGCGCCAGCAGCTTGAATACGCAGTATTTT. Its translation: CASSLNTQYF. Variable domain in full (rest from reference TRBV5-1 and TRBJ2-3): KAGVTQTPRYLIKTRGQQVTLSCSPISGHRSVSWYQQTPGQGLQFLFEYFSETQRNKGNFPGRFSGRQFSNSRSEMNVSTLELGDSALYLCASSLNTQYFGPGTRLTVL.

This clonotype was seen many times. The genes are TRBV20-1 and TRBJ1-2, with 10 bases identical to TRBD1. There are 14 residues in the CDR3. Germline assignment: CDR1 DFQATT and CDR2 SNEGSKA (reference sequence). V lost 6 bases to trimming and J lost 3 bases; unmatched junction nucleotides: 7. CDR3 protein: CSARDRGGDYGYTF. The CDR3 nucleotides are TGCAGTGCCAGGGACAGGGGAGGGGACTATGGCTACACCTTC.

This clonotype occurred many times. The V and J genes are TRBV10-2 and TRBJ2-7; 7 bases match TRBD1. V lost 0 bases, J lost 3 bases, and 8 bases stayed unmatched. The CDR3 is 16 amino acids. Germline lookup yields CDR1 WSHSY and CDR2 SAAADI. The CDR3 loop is CASSESKPRDSYEQYF. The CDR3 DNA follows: TGCGCCAGCAGTGAGTCTAAGCCCCGGGACAGCTACGAGCAGTACTTC.

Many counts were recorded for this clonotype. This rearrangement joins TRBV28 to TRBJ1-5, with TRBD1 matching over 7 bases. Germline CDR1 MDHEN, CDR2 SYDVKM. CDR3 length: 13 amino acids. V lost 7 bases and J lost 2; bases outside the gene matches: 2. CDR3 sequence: CASKDRGNQPQHF. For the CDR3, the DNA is TGTGCCAGCAAAGACAGGGGCAATCAGCCCCAGCATTTT.

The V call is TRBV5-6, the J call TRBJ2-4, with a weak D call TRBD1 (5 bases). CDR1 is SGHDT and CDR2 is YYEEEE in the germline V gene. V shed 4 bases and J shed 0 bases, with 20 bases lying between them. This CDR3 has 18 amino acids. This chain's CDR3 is CASSPDSTANLAKNIQYF. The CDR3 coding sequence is TGTGCCAGCAGCCCCGATTCGACAGCTAATCTAGCCAAAAACATTCAGTACTTC.

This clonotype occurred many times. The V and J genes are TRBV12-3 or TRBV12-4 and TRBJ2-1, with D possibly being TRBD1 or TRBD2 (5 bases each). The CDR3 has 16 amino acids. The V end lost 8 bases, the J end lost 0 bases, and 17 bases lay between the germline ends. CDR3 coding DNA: TGTGCCAGCGCCCCCGGGGCCCTGAGCTCCTACAATGAGCAGTTCTTC. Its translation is CASAPGALSSYNEQFF.

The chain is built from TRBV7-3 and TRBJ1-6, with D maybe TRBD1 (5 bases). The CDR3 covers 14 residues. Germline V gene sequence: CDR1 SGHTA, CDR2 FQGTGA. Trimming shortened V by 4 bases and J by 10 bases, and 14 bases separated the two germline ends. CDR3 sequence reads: CASSSQGGGSPLHF. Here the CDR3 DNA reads TGTGCCAGCAGCTCTCAGGGTGGTGGATCACCCCTCCACTTT.

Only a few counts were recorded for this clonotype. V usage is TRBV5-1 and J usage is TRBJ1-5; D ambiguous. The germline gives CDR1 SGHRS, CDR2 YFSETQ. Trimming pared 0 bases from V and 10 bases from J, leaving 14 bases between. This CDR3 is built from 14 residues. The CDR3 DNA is TGCGCCAGCAGCTTGGGACGGACTCAGGATCCCCAGCATTTT. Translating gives CASSLGRTQDPQHF. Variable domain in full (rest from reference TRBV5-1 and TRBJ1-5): KAGVTQTPRYLIKTRGQQVTLSCSPISGHRSVSWYQQTPGQGLQFLFEYFSETQRNKGNFPGRFSGRQFSNSRSEMNVSTLELGDSALYLCASSLGRTQDPQHFGDGTRLSIL.

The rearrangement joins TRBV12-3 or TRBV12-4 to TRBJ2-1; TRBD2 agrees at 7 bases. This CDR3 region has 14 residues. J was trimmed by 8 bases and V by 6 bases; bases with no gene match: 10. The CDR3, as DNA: TGTGCCAGCAGCTTGGTGGGAGGGAGCGATGAGCAGTTCTTC. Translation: CASSLVGGSDEQFF.

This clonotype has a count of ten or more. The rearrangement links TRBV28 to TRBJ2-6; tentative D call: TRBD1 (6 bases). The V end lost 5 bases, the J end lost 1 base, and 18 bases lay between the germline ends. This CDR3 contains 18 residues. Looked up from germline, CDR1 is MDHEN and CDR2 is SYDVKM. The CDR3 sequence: CASSNPQTGPSGANVLTF. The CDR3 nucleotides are TGTGCCAGCAGTAACCCTCAAACAGGGCCGTCTGGGGCCAACGTCCTGACTTTC.

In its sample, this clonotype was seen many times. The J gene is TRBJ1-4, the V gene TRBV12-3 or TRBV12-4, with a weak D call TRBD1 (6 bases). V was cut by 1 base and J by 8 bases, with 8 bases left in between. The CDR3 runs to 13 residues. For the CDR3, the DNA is TGTGCCAGCAGTTTAGGGGGGCGGGAAAAACTGTTTTTT. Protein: CASSLGGREKLFF.

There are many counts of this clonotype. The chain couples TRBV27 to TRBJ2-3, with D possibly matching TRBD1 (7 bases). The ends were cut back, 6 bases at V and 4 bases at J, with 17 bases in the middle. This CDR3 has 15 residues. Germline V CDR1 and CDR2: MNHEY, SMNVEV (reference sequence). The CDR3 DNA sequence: TGTGCCAGCAGCCCAGGAGGGGGCCCCCCAGATACGCAGTATTTT. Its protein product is CASSPGGGPPDTQYF.

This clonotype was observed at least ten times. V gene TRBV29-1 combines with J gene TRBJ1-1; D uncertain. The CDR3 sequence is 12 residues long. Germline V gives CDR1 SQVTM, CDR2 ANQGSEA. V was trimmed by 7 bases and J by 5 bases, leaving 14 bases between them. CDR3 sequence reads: CSGTRGGTEAFF. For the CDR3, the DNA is TGCAGCGGGACCCGGGGAGGAACTGAAGCTTTCTTT.

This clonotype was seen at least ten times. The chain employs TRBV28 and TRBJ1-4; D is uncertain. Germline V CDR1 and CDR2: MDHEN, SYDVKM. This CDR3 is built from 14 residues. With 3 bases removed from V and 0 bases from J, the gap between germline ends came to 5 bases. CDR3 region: CASSLDATNEKLFF. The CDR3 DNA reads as TGTGCCAGCAGTTTGGATGCAACTAATGAAAAACTGTTTTTT.